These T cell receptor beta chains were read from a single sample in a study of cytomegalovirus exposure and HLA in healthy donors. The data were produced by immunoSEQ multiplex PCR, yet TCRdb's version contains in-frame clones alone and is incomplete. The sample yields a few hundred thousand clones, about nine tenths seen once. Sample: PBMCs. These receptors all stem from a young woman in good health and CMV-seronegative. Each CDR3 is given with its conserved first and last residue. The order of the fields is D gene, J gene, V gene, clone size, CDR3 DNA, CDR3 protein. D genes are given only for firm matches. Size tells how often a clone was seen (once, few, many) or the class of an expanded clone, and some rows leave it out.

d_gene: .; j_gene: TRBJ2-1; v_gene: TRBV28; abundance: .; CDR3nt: TGTGCCAGCAGTCCGCCCCAGAATGAGCAGTTCTTC; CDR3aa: CASSPPQNEQFF
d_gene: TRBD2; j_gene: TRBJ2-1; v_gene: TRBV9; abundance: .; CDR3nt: TGTGCCAGCAGCGTAGAGGCTAGCGGAGGCCACAATGAGCAGTTCTTC; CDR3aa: CASSVEASGGHNEQFF
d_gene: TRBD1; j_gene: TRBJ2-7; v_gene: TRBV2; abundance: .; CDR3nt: TGTGCCAGCAGATTAGACAGGGGGCCCTCCTACGAGCAGTACTTC; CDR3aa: CASRLDRGPSYEQYF
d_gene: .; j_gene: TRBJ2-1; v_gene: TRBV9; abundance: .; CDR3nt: TGTGCCAGCAGCCCCGGCGGCGTGACTCTTAATGAGCAGTTCTTC; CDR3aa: CASSPGGVTLNEQFF
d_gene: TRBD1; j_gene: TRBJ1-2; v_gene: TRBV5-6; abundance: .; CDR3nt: TGTGCCAGCACCTATGACAGGGGACAGAGCTATGGCTACACCTTC; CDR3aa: CASTYDRGQSYGYTF
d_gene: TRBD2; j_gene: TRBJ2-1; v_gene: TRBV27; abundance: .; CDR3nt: TGTGCCAGCAGTATGGGACTAGATTTCAATGAGCAGTTCTTC; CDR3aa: CASSMGLDFNEQFF
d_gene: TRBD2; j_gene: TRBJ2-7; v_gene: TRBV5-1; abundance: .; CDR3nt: TGCGCCAGCAGCGGGGGGACTAGCGCAACCACCTACGAGCAGTACTTC; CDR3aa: CASSGGTSATTYEQYF
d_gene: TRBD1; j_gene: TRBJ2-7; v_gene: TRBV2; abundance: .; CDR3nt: TGTGCCAGCAGTACCACAGGGGCCCCCGAGTACGAGCAGTACTTC; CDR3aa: CASSTTGAPEYEQYF
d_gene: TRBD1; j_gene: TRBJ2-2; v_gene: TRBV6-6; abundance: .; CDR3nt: TGTGCCAGCAGAGACGGGACAGGGTTTAACACCGGGGAGCTGTTTTTT; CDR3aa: CASRDGTGFNTGELFF
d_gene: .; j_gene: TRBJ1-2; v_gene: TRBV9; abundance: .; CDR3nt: TGTGCCAGCAGCGTAGGACCAGGGCTGGCGTATGGCTACACCTTC; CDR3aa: CASSVGPGLAYGYTF
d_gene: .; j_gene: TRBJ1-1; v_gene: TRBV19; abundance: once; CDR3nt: TGTGCCAGTAGTATAATCAGGGACACTGAAGCTTTCTTT; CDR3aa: CASSIIRDTEAFF
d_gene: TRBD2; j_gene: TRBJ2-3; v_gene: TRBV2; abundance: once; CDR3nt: TGTGCCACCAAGATAGCGGGAGAACCAGATACGCAGTATTTT; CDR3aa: CATKIAGEPDTQYF
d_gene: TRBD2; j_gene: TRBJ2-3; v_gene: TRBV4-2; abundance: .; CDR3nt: TGTGCCAGCAGCCCCCGCCCCCCTAGCGGGAGTCCAGATACGCAGTATTTT; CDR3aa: CASSPRPPSGSPDTQYF
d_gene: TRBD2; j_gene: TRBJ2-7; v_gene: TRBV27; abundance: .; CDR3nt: TGTGCCGCGGGGACTAGCGTCTACGAGCAGTACTTC; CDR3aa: CAAGTSVYEQYF
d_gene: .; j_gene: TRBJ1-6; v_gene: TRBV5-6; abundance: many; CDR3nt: TGTGCCAGCAGCTTGGCCGTAGGGGACTCCTATAATTCACCCCTCCACTTT; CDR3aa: CASSLAVGDSYNSPLHF
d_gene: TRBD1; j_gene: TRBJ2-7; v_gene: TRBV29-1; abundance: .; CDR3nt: TGCAGCGCCAGTACAGGGGGCGCTTTCTACGAGCAGTACTTC; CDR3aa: CSASTGGAFYEQYF
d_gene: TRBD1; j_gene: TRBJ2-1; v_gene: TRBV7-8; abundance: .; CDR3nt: TGTGCCAGCAGCTCCCGGGACAGGGTATGGAATGAGCAGTTCTTC; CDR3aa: CASSSRDRVWNEQFF
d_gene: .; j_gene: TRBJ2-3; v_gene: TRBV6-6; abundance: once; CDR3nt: TGTGCCAGCAGTTTCGAAGGGGGGGCCACAGATACGCAGTATTTT; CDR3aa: CASSFEGGATDTQYF
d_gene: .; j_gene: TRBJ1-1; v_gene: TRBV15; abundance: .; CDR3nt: TGTGCCACCAGCAGAGATCGTGAGGTAGGAACTGAAGCTTTCTTT; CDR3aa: CATSRDREVGTEAFF
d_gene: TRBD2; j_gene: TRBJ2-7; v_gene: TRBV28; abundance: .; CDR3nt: TGTGCCAGCAGTTTAAATGGGGGGGCCTACGAGCAGTACTTC; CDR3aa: CASSLNGGAYEQYF
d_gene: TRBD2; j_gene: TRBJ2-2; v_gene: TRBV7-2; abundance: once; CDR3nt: TGTGCCAGCAGCTTAGAAAGACTAGCGACCGGGGAGCTGTTTTTT; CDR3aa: CASSLERLATGELFF
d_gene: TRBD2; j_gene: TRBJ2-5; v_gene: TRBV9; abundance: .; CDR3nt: TGTGCCAGCAGCCCCTATCTAGCGGGAGAAGAGACCCAGTACTTC; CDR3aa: CASSPYLAGEETQYF
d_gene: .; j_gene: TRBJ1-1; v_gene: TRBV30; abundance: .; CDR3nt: TGTGCCTGGAGTCGCTACGAGGGCACTGAAGCTTTCTTT; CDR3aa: CAWSRYEGTEAFF
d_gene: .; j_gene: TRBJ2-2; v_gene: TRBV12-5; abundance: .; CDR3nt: TGTGCTAGTGGTCCGGGACACCTGCCGAACACCGGGGAGCTGTTTTTT; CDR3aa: CASGPGHLPNTGELFF
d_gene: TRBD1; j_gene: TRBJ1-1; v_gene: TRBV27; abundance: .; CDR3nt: TGTGCCAGCAGTGTACAGGGGGCTCTAGCAACTGAAGCTTTCTTT; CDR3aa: CASSVQGALATEAFF
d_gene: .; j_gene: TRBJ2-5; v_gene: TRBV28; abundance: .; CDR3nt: TGTGCCAGCAAGGTTTCTCCTGGCGGGACCCAGTACTTC; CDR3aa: CASKVSPGGTQYF
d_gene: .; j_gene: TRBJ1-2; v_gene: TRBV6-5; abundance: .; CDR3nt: TGTGCCAGCAGTTACTCCAGCAGGCCCCTTTATGGCTACACCTTC; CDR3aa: CASSYSSRPLYGYTF
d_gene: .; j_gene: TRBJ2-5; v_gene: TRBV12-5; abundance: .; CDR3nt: TGTGCTAGTGCCCCGGGTTACACAGGGAGTGTTCGAGGAGAGACCCAGTACTTC; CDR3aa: CASAPGYTGSVRGETQYF
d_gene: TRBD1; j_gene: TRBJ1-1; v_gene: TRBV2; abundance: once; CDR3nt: TGTGCCAGCGTTACAGGGGGAAGTACTGAAGCTTTCTTT; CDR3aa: CASVTGGSTEAFF
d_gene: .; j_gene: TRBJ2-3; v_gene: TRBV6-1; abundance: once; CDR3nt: TGTGCCAGCAGTGATAGGGGCTGGAGCACAGATACGCAGTATTTT; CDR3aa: CASSDRGWSTDTQYF
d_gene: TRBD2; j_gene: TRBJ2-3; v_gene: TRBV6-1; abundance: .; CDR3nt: TGTGCCAGCAGTGAACTTGGACTAGCAACAGATACGCAGTATTTT; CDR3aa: CASSELGLATDTQYF
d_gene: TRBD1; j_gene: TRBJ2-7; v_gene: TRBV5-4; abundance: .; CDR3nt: TGTGCCAGCAGAAGACAGGGGGTTTACGAGCAGTACTTC; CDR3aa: CASRRQGVYEQYF
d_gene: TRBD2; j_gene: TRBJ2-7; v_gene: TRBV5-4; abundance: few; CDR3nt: TGTGCCAGCAGTCCTCAGGGACTAGCGGGAGGGGGAGAGCAGTACTTC; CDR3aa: CASSPQGLAGGGEQYF
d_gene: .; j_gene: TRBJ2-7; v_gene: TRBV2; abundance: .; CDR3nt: TGTGCCAGCAGTGCAGTCTACGAGCAGTACTTC; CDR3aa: CASSAVYEQYF
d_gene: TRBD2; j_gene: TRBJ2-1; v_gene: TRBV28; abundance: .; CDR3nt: TGTGCCAGCAAAACTAGGACTAGCGGCGACAATGAGCAGTTCTTC; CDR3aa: CASKTRTSGDNEQFF
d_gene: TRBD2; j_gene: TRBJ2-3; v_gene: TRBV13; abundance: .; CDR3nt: TGTGCCAGCAGCTCATCCCCCCTAGCGGGAGTGACGCATACGCAGTATTTT; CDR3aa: CASSSSPLAGVTHTQYF
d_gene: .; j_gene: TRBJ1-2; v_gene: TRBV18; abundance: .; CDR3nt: TGTGCCAGCTCACCACCGGGAGGAAAAGGGGCGTATGGCTACACCTTC; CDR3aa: CASSPPGGKGAYGYTF
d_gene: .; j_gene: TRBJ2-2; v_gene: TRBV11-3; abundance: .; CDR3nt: TGTGCCAGCAGCCCCTCCAGGGGCACCGGGGAGCTGTTTTTT; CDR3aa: CASSPSRGTGELFF
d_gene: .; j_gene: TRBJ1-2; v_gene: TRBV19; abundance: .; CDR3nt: TGTGCCAGTAGTATATTGGGGCAGAGTGCTAACTATGGCTACACCTTC; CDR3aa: CASSILGQSANYGYTF
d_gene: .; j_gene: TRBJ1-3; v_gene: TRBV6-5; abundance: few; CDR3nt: TGTGCTACAGGAGGGATCTCTGGAAACACCATATATTTT; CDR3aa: CATGGISGNTIYF